The 12 T cell receptor beta chains below come from one sample, sequenced in a study of blood T cell repertoires in COVID-19 (dated by TCRdb to the early 2020s). The protocol used for the library was the immunoSEQ multiplex PCR assay. Sourced from immuneACCESS, this table was stored by TCRdb with only in-frame sequences that have V and J called. A share of the clones is absent; for the studies checked, an unresolved V gene accounts for under half, and the remainder has no known explanation. Counted in this sample were over 200,000 clones; 70% to 90% of them appeared once. The biggest ten clones account for 10% to 12% of the sample. The sequenced sample consisted of PBMCs or T cells enriched from blood (not recorded which). The receptors derive from a man aged 25-45 years who had recovered from COVID-19.

The V and J genes are TRBV12-3 or TRBV12-4 and TRBJ1-2, with 9 bases matching TRBD1. This CDR3 region has 13 residues. J gave up 8 bases and V 4 bases, and 5 bases lay outside the gene matches. The CDR3 sequence: CASSSPDRGGYTF. In nucleotides, the CDR3 is TGTGCCAGCAGTTCACCGGACAGGGGAGGCTACACCTTC.

The CDR3 loop reads CSAHTDTQYF. In DNA, the CDR3 is TGCAGTGCCCATACAGATACGCAGTATTTT. V gene TRBV20-1 combines with J gene TRBJ2-3, with unresolved D. V was shortened by 6 bases and J by 3 bases, with 4 bases between the two germline ends. CDR1 and CDR2 from the germline V gene are DFQATT and SNEGSKA (reference sequence). The CDR3 totals 10 residues.

This sequence joins TRBV2 and TRBJ1-2, with a weak D call TRBD1 (5 bases). The CDR3 runs to 12 residues. The ends were cut back, 5 bases at V and 8 bases at J, with 12 bases in the middle. Germline V lookup: CDR1 SNHLY, CDR2 FYNNEI. CDR3 in DNA: TGTGCCAGCAGTCCTCGGACATTAGGCTACACCTTC. It specifies CASSPRTLGYTF.

The chain is built from TRBV21-1 and TRBJ2-4; the table's D call, TRBD1, has no DNA check behind it. TRBV21-1 is an annotated pseudogene. The CDR3 is 16 amino acids. The CDR3 region is CASNKTGGLAKNIQYF. The CDR3 nucleotides read TGTGCCAGCAACAAGACAGGGGGTTTGGCCAAAAACATTCAGTACTTC.

The rearrangement joins TRBV2 to TRBJ2-1; D possibly corresponds to TRBD2 (5 bases). Germline V gives CDR1 SNHLY, CDR2 FYNNEI. V dropped 6 bases and J dropped 4 bases, with 16 bases sitting between them. CDR3 length: 15 residues. Here the CDR3 reads CASSPRRGRYNEQFF. CDR3 bases: TGTGCCAGCAGCCCACGGAGAGGGCGGTACAATGAGCAGTTCTTC.

CDR3 sequence: CASSGQPQETQYF. The DNA of the CDR3 is TGCGCCAGCAGTGGGCAGCCACAAGAGACCCAGTACTTC. The rearrangement joins TRBV5-1 to TRBJ2-5, with unresolved D. The CDR3 sequence is 13 residues long. Trimming took off 5 bases at V and 2 bases at J, with 10 bases between the two ends. The germline CDR1 and CDR2 sequences are SGHRS and YFSETQ.

This clone was seen just once. The V and J genes are TRBV5-1 and TRBJ1-3, with 7 bases identical to TRBD1. This CDR3 spans 14 amino acids. V was pared by 0 bases and J by 4 bases, with 1 base of the junction left unmatched. Germline V gene sequence: CDR1 SGHRS, CDR2 YFSETQ. CDR3 protein: CASSLGGQGNTIYF. The CDR3 coding sequence is TGCGCCAGCAGCTTGGGGGGACAGGGAAACACCATATATTTT.

The chain joins TRBV5-4 to TRBJ1-4; 8 bases match TRBD1. V was pared by 4 bases and J by 7 bases, with 15 bases of the junction left unmatched. The CDR3 is 17 amino acids. The germline gives CDR1 SGHNT, CDR2 YYREEE (reference sequence). The CDR3 DNA is TGTGCCAGCAGCCCCGGACAGGGTAGGGCTAGCGGTGAAAAACTGTTTTTT. This encodes CASSPGQGRASGEKLFF. Filled out from reference TRBV5-4 and TRBJ1-4, the complete variable domain reads ETGVTQSPTHLIKTRGQQVTLRCSSQSGHNTVSWYQQALGQGPQFIFQYYREEENGRGNFPPRFSGLQFPNYSSELNVNALELDDSALYLCASSPGQGRASGEKLFFGSGTQLSVL.

The chain links TRBV5-6 to TRBJ1-1; unclear D gene. The germline V and J ends were trimmed by 4 bases and 6 bases, with 22 bases remaining between them. Germline assignment: CDR1 SGHDT and CDR2 YYEEEE. This CDR3 spans 16 amino acids. The CDR3 region has the DNA TGTGCCAGCAGCCAATCTTATCGAGGAGGGAAAGCTGAAGCTTTCTTT. It codes for CASSQSYRGGKAEAFF.

The V and J genes are TRBV3-1 (or the pseudogene TRBV3-2) and TRBJ2-7; possible D gene TRBD1, 5 bases. The CDR3 totals 12 residues. Trimming took 2 bases from V and 5 from J, leaving 7 bases between them. Germline-derived CDR1 and CDR2 are LGHDT and YNNKEL (reference sequence). CDR3 region: CASSQYRNEQYF. As DNA, the CDR3 is TGTGCCAGCAGCCAATACAGGAACGAGCAGTACTTC.

The chain employs TRBV29-1 and TRBJ1-1; D remains ambiguous. Trimming cost V 4 bases and J 7 bases, with 10 bases left between them. The CDR3 extends over 11 amino acids. Per the germline V gene, CDR1 is SQVTM and CDR2 is ANQGSEA. The CDR3 here is CSVVPQVEAFF. In DNA form, the CDR3 reads TGCAGCGTTGTCCCGCAGGTTGAAGCTTTCTTT.

With respect to this clone: The same CDR3 is also encoded by other DNA sequences in this sample. The gene calls are TRBV18 and TRBJ1-2; weak D call: TRBD1 (5 bases). The CDR3 sequence is 11 residues long. The ends were cut back, 4 bases at V and 8 bases at J, with 8 bases in the middle. Germline V gives CDR1 KGHSH, CDR2 LQKENI. CDR3 nucleotide sequence: TGTGCCAGCTCACTGGAGGGGGGCTACACCTTC. This sequence encodes CASSLEGGYTF.